This TCR beta chain was profiled in a study of T cells in Graves' hyperthyroidism and ophthalmopathy. The source material, RNA transcripts, was used to amplify TCR beta CDR3 regions. The HTBI set primed first-round TCR CDR3 RT-PCR. TCRdb re-derived calls from the multiplex PCR reads in MiXCR, one entry per CDR3 protein. The table has about 290,000 distinct CDR3 sequences, roughly 19% seen once. V lost 6 bases and J lost 5; bases outside the gene matches: 6. Germline V gene data show CDR1 as ENHRY and CDR2 as SYGVKD. CDR3 size: 15 residues. This clonotype was recorded many times. The genes are TRBV10-3 and TRBJ2-7; 14 bases map to TRBD2. Sequenced material: blood. This TCR was recovered from a man aged 50-59 years with Graves' ophthalmopathy. CDR3 sequence (DNA): TGTGCCATCAGGGGACTAGCGGGAGAAGCAGACGAGCAGTACTTC. It encodes CAIRGLAGEADEQYF.